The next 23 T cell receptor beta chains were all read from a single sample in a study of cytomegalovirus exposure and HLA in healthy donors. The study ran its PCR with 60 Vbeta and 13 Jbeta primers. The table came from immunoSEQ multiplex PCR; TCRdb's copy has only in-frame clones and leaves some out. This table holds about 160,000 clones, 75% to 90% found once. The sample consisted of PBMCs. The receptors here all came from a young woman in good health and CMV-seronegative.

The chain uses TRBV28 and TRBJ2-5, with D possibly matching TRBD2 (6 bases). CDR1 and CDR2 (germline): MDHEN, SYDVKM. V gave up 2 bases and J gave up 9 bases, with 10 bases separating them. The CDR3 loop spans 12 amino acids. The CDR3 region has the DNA TGTGCCAGCAGTTTAATAGGAGGGTCCCAGTACTTC. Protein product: CASSLIGGSQYF. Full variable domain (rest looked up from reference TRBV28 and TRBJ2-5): DVKVTQSSRYLVKRTGEKVFLECVQDMDHENMFWYRQDPGLGLRLIYFSYDVKMKEKGDIPEGYSVSREKKERFSLILESASTNQTSMYLCASSLIGGSQYFGPGTRLLVL.

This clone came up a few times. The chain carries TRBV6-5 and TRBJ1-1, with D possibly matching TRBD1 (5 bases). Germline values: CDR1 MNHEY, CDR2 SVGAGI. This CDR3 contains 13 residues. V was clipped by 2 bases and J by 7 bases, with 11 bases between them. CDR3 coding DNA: TGTGCCAGCAGTTACGGCGGAGACAGTGAAGCTTTCTTT. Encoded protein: CASSYGGDSEAFF.

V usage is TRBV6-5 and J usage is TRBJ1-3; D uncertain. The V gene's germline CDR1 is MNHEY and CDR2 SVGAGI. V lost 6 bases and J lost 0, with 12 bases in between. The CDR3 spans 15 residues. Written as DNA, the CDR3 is TGTGCCAGCAGCAAGGACGGGAGCTCTGGAAACACCATATATTTT. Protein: CASSKDGSSGNTIYF.

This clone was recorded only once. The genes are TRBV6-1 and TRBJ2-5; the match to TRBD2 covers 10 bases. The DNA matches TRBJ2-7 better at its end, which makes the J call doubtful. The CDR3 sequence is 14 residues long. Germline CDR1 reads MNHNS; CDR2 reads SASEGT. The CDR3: CASTHSGLAIEQYF. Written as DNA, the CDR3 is TGTGCCAGCACCCATTCGGGACTAGCGATCGAGCAGTACTTC.

The DNA of the CDR3 is TGTGCCAGCAGTGATCCTACGGGACTACCTTTCTATACGCAGTATTTT. This codes for CASSDPTGLPFYTQYF. The V call is TRBV25-1, the J call TRBJ2-3, with TRBD2 matching over 7 bases. CDR3 length: 16 residues. Germline lookup yields CDR1 MGHDK and CDR2 SYGVNS. Losses at the gene ends were 3 bases for V and 7 bases for J; bases not matched to a gene: 13.

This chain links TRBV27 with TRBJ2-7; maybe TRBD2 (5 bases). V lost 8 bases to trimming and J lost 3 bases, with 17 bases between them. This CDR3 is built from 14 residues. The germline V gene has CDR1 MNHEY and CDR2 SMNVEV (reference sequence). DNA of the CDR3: TGTGCCAGCGGAGGTGAGGAGAGTCTCTACGAGCAGTACTTC. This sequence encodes CASGGEESLYEQYF.

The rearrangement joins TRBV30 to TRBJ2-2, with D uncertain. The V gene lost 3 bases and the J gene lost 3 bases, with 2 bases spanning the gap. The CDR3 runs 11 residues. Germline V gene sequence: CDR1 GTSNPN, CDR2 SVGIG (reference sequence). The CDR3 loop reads CAWSDTGELFF. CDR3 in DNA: TGTGCCTGGAGCGACACCGGGGAGCTGTTTTTT.

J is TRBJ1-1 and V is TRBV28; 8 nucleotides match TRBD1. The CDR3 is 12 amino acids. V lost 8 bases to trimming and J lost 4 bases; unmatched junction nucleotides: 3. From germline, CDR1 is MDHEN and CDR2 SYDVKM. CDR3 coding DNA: TGTGCCAGCGGGACAGGAGGCACTGAAGCTTTCTTT. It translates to CASGTGGTEAFF.

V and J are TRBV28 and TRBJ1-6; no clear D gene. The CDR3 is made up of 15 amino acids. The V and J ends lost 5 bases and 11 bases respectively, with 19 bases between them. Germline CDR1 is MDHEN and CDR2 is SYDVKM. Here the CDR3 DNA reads TGTGCCAGCAGTACCCCTTATGAGGGATGGACACCCCTCCACTTT. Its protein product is CASSTPYEGWTPLHF.

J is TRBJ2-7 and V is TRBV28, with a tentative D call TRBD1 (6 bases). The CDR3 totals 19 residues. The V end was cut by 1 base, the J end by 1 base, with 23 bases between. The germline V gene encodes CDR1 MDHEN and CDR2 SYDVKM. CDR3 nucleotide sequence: TGTGCCAGCAGTTTATCCTCCCGGAAGCGACAGGTCCGATCCTACGAGCAGTACTTC. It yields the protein CASSLSSRKRQVRSYEQYF.

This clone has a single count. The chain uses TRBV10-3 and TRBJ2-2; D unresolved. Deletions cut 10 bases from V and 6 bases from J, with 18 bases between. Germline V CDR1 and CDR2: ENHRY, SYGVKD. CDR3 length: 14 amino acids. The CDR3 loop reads CATDHSPQSGELFF. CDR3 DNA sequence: TGTGCCACCGACCACTCCCCACAGTCCGGGGAGCTGTTTTTT.

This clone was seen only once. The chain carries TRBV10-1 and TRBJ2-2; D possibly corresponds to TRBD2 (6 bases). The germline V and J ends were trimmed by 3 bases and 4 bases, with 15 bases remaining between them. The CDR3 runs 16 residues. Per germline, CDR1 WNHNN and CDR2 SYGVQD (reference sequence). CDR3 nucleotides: TGCGCCAGCAGTGACCGCGGGGAAGTCTCCACCGGGGAGCTGTTTTTT. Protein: CASSDRGEVSTGELFF.

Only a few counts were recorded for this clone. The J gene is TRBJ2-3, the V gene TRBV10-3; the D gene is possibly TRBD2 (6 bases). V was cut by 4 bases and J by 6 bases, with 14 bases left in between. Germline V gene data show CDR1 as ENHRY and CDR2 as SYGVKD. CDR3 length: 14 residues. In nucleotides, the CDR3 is TGTGCCATCAGTGTGGAGGGGCGTGAGGATACGCAGTATTTT. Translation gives CAISVEGREDTQYF.

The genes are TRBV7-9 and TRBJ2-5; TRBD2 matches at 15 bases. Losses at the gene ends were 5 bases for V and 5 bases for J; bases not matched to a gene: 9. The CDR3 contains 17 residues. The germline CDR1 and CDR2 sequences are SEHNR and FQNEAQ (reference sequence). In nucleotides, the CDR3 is TGTGCCAGCAGCCCCAGGACTAGCGGGGGGGCCGGGGAGACCCAGTACTTC. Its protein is CASSPRTSGGAGETQYF.

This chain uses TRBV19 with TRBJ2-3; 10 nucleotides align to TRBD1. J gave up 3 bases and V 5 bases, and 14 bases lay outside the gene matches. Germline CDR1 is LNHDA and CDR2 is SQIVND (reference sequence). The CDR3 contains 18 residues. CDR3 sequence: CASSPTGGAVAETDTQYF. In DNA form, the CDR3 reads TGTGCCAGTAGTCCGACAGGGGGCGCGGTAGCCGAGACAGATACGCAGTATTTT.

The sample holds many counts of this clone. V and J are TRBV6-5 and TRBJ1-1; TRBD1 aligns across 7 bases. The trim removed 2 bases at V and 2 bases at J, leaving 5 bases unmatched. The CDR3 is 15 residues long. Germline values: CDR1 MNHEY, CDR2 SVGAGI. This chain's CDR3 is CASSYPGTVNTEAFF. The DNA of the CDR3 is TGTGCCAGCAGTTACCCCGGGACAGTAAACACTGAAGCTTTCTTT.

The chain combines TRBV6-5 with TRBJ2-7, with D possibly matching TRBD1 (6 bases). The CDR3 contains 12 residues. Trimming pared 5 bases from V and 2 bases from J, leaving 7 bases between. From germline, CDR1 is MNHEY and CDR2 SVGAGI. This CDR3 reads CASSGTTYEQYF. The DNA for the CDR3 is TGTGCCAGCAGTGGGACAACCTACGAGCAGTACTTC.

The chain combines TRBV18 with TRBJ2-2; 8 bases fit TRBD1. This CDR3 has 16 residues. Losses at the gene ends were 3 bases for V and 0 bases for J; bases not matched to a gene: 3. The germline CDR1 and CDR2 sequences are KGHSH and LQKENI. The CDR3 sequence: CASSPYRGTNTGELFF. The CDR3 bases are TGTGCCAGCTCACCTTACAGGGGGACGAACACCGGGGAGCTGTTTTTT.

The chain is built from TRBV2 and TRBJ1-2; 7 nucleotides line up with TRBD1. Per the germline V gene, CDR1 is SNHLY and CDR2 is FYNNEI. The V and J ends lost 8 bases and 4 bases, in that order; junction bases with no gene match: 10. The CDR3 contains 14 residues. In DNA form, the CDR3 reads TGTGCCAGCCAGCCAGGGGGGTACGGCTATGGCTACACCTTC. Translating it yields CASQPGGYGYGYTF.

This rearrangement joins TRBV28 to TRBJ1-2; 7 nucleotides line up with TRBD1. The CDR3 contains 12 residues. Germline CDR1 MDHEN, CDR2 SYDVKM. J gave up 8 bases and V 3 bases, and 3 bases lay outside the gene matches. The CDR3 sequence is CASSLTGFGYTF. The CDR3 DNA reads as TGTGCCAGCAGTTTGACAGGGTTCGGCTACACCTTC.

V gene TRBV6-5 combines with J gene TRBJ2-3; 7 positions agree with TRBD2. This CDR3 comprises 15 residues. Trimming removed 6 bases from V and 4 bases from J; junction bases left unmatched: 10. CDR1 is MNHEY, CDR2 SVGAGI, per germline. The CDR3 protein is CASSNTRGSADTQYF. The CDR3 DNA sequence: TGTGCCAGCAGCAACACGCGCGGGAGCGCAGATACGCAGTATTTT.

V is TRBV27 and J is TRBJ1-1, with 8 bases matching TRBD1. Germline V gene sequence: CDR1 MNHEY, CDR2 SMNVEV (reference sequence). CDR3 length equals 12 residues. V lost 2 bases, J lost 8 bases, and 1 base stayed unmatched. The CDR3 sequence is CASSLRQGEAFF. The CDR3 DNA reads TGTGCCAGCAGTTTACGACAGGGGGAAGCTTTCTTT.

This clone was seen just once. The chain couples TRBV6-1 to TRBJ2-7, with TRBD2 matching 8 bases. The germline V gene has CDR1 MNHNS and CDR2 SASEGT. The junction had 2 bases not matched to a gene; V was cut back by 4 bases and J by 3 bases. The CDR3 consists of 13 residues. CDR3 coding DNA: TGTGCCAGCAGTGTTAGCGGGATCTACGAGCAGTACTTC. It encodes CASSVSGIYEQYF.